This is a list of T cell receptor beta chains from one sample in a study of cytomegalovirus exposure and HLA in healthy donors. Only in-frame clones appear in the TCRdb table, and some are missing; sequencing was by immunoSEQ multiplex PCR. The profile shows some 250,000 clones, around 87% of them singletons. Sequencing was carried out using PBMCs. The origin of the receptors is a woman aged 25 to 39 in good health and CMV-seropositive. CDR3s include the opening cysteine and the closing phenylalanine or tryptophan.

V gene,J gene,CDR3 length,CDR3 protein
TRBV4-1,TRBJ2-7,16,CASSQDRSRPNYEQYF
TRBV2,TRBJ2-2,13,CASSIDWTGELFF
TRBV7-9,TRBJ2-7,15,CASSLARGLPTEQYF
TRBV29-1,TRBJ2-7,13,CSVGWAVTSEQYF
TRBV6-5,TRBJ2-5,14,CASRKTGQGETQYF
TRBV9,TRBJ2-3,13,CASSVAGTDTQYF
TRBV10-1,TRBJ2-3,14,CASSESAGGDTQYF
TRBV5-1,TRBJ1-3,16,CASSSTTQGAGNTIYF
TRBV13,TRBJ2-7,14,CASSLTGRGYEQYF
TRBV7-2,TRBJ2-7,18,CASSSIVATSPKLYEQYF
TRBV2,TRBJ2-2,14,CASGGEGTTGELFF
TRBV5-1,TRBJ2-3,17,CASSPGLAPRETDTQYF
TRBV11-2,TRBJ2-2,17,CASSFFLAGGVTGELFF
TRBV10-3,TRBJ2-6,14,CAISDGSGANVLTF
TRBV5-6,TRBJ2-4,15,CASSPTGGAKNIQYF
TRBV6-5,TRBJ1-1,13,CASSYGPNTEAFF
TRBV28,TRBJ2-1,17,CASSVGTSGRATDEQFF
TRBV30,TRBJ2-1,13,CAWSPGSDYEQFF
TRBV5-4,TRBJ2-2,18,CASSSLWLAEPNTGELFF
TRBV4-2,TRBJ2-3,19,CASSQDLVRTSGSADTQYF
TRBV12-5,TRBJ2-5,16,CASGLSRTGGRETQYF
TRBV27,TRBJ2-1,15,CASSFLAGGSGEQFF
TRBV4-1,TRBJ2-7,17,CASSQATSGSPYYEQYF
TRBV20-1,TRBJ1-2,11,CSARGTDKATF
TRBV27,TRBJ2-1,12,CASSSSFYEQFF
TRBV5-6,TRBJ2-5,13,CASSQLGGETQYF
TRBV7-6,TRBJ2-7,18,CASSPGPRVSEKNYEQYF
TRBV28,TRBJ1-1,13,CASRSGGVTEAFF
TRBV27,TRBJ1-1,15,CASSFGQGMNTEAFF
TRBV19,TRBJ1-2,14,CASSQTGGSYGYTF
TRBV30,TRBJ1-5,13,CAWSGDRGQPQHF
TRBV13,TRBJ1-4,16,CASSSGGLRSNEKLFF
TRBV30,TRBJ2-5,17,CAWSVYAGLGLQETQYF
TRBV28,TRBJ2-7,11,CASSSSYEQYF
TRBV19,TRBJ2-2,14,CASLREPNTGELFF
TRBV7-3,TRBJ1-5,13,CASSSGTGSAQHF
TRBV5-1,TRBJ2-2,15,CASSLGQEITGELFF
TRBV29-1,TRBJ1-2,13,CSAGGTGGFGYTF
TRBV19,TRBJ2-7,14,CASSPGTSKGEQYF